A single sample gave rise to the 10 T cell receptor beta chains below, sequenced in a study of T cell responses to AZD1222 COVID-19 vaccine. Sequencing was performed with immunoSEQ multiplex PCR; in TCRdb, only in-frame clones are kept and a portion is missing. The sample lists 95,000 to 130,000 clones; around 92% were seen once. This sample comprised peripheral blood, obtained on day 0 of AZD1222 vaccination. Source of these receptors: an adult in good health.

The rearrangement joins TRBV19 to TRBJ1-2; the D is unclear. The CDR3 has 19 residues. Germline V gene sequence: CDR1 LNHDA, CDR2 SQIVND (reference sequence). The V and J ends lost 8 bases and 0 bases respectively, with 28 bases between them. The CDR3 sequence: CASPERDVVLGPSNYGYTF. The CDR3 region has the DNA TGTGCCAGTCCCGAGCGGGATGTCGTATTGGGCCCATCTAACTATGGCTACACCTTC.

This rearrangement joins TRBV19 to TRBJ2-7; D is possibly TRBD1 (5 bases). Trimming took 2 bases from V and 2 from J, leaving 10 bases between them. CDR3 length: 14 residues. CDR1 is LNHDA, CDR2 SQIVND, per germline (reference sequence). CDR3 DNA sequence: TGTGCCAGTAGTATAATTCAGGGCCCCTACGAGCAGTACTTC. As protein: CASSIIQGPYEQYF.

The chain joins TRBV6-5 to TRBJ1-2, with 9 bases fitting TRBD1. The CDR3 extends over 15 amino acids. Germline lookup yields CDR1 MNHEY and CDR2 SVGAGI. V was pared by 7 bases and J by 0 bases, with 6 bases of the junction left unmatched. CDR3 nucleotides: TGTGCCAGCACCTGGGGACAGGGAGCTAACTATGGCTACACCTTC. It is translated as CASTWGQGANYGYTF.

The chain combines TRBV19 with TRBJ2-1; no definite D call. The CDR3 runs to 15 residues. Germline CDR1 is LNHDA and CDR2 is SQIVND (reference sequence). V lost 2 bases and J 2 bases, leaving 10 bases between the germline ends. The CDR3 bases are TGTGCCAGTAGTATAAACCCTGGGGCCTACAATGAGCAGTTCTTC. As protein: CASSINPGAYNEQFF.

This clone was observed a single time. The CDR3 region has the DNA TGTGCCAGCAGCCCCCGAAACCGGGACAACTACGAGCAGTACTTC. This encodes CASSPRNRDNYEQYF. This chain links TRBV9 with TRBJ2-7; D is perhaps TRBD1 (6 bases). Germline V lookup: CDR1 SGDLS, CDR2 YYNGEE. The CDR3 consists of 15 residues. Deletions cut 4 bases from V and 3 bases from J, with 17 bases between.

This sequence joins TRBV9 and TRBJ2-3; no definite D call. Looked up from germline, CDR1 is SGDLS and CDR2 is YYNGEE. This CDR3 is built from 13 residues. V shed 5 bases and J shed 2 bases, with 9 bases lying between them. CDR3 nucleotide sequence: TGTGCCAGCAGTGAATTCCTCACAGATACGCAGTATTTT. Amino acid sequence: CASSEFLTDTQYF. Complete variable domain (other parts from reference TRBV9 and TRBJ2-3): DSGVTQTPKHLITATGQRVTLRCSPRSGDLSVYWYQQSLDQGLQFLIQYYNGEERAKGNILERFSAQQFPDLHSELNLSSLELGDSALYFCASSEFLTDTQYFGPGTRLTVL.

A single count supports this clone. CDR3 in DNA: TGCGCCAGCAGCCAAACTAGCCGTACGCAGTATTTT. It translates to CASSQTSRTQYF. This rearrangement joins TRBV10-1 to TRBJ2-3; the D gene is possibly TRBD2 (6 bases). Germline V CDR1 and CDR2: WNHNN, SYGVQD (reference sequence). The CDR3 is 12 amino acids. V shed 6 bases and J shed 8 bases, with 12 bases lying between them.

The V and J genes are TRBV11-2 and TRBJ2-1; D is perhaps TRBD2 (6 bases). Per the germline V gene, CDR1 is SGHAT and CDR2 is FQNNGV. The CDR3 sequence is 13 residues long. Trimming cost V 5 bases and J 4 bases, with 9 bases left between them. The CDR3 loop reads CASSPGTYNEQFF. As DNA, the CDR3 is TGTGCCAGCAGCCCCGGGACTTACAATGAGCAGTTCTTC.

The chain combines TRBV19 with TRBJ2-7, with 8 bases fitting TRBD2. This CDR3 is built from 15 residues. V lost 5 bases to trimming and J lost 6 bases; unmatched junction nucleotides: 12. CDR1 is LNHDA and CDR2 is SQIVND in the germline V gene (reference sequence). DNA of the CDR3: TGTGCCAGTAGTCCCGGGACTAGGGGTGTGGCCGAGCAGTACTTC. Encoded protein: CASSPGTRGVAEQYF.

The chain combines TRBV5-1 with TRBJ2-7; weak D call: TRBD1 (5 bases). V lost 2 bases and J 0 bases, leaving 12 bases between the germline ends. This CDR3 is built from 15 residues. Germline V gives CDR1 SGHRS, CDR2 YFSETQ. CDR3 nucleotides: TGCGCCAGCAGCTTAGGGGTTGCCAGCTCCTACGAGCAGTACTTC. It is translated as CASSLGVASSYEQYF.